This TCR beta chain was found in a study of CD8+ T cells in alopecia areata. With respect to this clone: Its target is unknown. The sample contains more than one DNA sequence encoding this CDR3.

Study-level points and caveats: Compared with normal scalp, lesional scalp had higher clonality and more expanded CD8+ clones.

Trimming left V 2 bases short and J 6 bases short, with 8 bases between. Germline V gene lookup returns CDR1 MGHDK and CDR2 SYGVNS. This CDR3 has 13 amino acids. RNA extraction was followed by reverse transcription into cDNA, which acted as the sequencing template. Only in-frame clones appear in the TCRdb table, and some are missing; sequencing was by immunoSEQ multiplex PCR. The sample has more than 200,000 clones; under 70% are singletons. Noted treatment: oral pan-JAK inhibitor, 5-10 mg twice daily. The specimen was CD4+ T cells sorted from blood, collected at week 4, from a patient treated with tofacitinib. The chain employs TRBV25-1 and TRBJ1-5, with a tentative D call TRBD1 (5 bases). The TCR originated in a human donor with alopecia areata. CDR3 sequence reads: CASSEGGGQPQHF. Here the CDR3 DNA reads TGTGCCAGCAGTGAAGGGGGTGGTCAGCCCCAGCATTTT.